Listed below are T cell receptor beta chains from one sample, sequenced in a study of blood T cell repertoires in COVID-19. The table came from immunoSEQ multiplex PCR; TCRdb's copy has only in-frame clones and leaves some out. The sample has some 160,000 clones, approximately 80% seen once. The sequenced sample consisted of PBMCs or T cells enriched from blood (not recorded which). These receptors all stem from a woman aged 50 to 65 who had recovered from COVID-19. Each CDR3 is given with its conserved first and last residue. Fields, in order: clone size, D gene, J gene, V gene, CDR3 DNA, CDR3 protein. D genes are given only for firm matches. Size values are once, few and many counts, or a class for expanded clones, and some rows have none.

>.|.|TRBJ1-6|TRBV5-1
TGCGCCAGCAGCTTGGGACATGCCTCCTATAATTCACCCCTCCACTTT
CASSLGHASYNSPLHF
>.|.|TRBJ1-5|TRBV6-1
TGTGCCAGCAGTGGGGGAGACAGGTATAGCAATCAGCCCCAGCATTTT
CASSGGDRYSNQPQHF
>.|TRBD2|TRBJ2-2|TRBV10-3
TGTGCCATCAAGATAGCGGGAGCGAACACCGGGGAGCTGTTTTTT
CAIKIAGANTGELFF
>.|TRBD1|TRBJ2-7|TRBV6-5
TGTGCCAGCAGCTCTGGACAGGGGGCAACGAGGGAGCAGTACTTC
CASSSGQGATREQYF
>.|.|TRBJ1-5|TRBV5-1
TGCGCCAGCAGCTTCGACAGCCCCAATCAGCCCCAGCATTTT
CASSFDSPNQPQHF
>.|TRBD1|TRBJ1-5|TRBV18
TGTGCCAGCTCACCGACTGGACAGGGGATGGGTCAGCCCCAGCATTTT
CASSPTGQGMGQPQHF
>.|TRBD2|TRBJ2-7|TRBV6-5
TGTGCCAGCAGTTATACCCCCCCGGGGGGTATCAACGAGCAGTACTTC
CASSYTPPGGINEQYF
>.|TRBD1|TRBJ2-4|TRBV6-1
TGTGCCAGCAGGGAAGCCCGACAGGGTGACAAAAACATTCAGTACTTC
CASREARQGDKNIQYF
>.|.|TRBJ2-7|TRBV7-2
TGTGCCAGCAGCTTAGGGTTGGGAGCGGATGAGCAGTACTTC
CASSLGLGADEQYF
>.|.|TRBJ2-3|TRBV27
TGTGCCAGCAGGCGGACAAGAGGAGTGAGCACAGATACGCAGTATTTT
CASRRTRGVSTDTQYF
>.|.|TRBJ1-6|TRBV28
TGTGCCAGCAGCCCCCCGAGGTCCTATAATTCACCCCTCCACTTT
CASSPPRSYNSPLHF
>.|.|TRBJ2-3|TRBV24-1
TGTGCCACCAGTTTTCAGAGCACAGATACGCAGTATTTT
CATSFQSTDTQYF
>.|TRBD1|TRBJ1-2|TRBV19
TGTGCCAGTAGTGGGAACAGGGGCATTTACTACACCTTC
CASSGNRGIYYTF
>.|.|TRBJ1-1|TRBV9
TGTGCCAGCAGCGTAGGCGCAGGGAACACTGAAGCTTTCTTT
CASSVGAGNTEAFF
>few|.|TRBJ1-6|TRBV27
TGTGCCAGCAGCAAGAACAGTTCACCCCTCCACTTT
CASSKNSSPLHF
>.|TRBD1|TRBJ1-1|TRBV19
TGTGCCAGTAGTAGACAGGGTCAAACTGAAGCTTTCTTT
CASSRQGQTEAFF
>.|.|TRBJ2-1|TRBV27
TGTGCCAGCAGTTTTTGGGATAGGGGTGAGCAGTTCTTC
CASSFWDRGEQFF
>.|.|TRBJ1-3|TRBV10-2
TGCGCCAGCAGTTACGGGATAGGGGGAAACACCATATATTTT
CASSYGIGGNTIYF
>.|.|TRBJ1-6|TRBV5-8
TGTGCCTTTGACATGCGGGATAATTCACCCCTCCACTTT
CAFDMRDNSPLHF
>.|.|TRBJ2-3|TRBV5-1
TGCGCCAGCAGGGAGGGTCCTGGGGATACGCAGTATTTT
CASREGPGDTQYF
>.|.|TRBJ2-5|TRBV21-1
TGTGCCAGCAGCAAAAAGCTCTCAGGCTGGCGGGGGACCCAGTACTTC
CASSKKLSGWRGTQYF
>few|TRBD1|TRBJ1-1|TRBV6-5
TGTGCCATCACTTGGTCCGGGACAGGTAGTGTTTTCTTT
CAITWSGTGSVFF
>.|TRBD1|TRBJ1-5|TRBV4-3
TGCGCCAGCAGCCAGGACAGGCTCAATCAGCCCCAGCATTTT
CASSQDRLNQPQHF
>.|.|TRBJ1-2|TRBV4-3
TGCGCCAGCAGCCACCAAGCGACCTCAGCCCGGGATGGCTACACCTTC
CASSHQATSARDGYTF
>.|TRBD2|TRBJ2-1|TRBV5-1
TGCGCCAGCAGCTTGTACCCAGCGGGAGGGTCCTACAATGAGCAGTTCTTC
CASSLYPAGGSYNEQFF
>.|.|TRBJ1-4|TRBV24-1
TGTGCCACCAGTGGCGCGGGGCCCCGACAAGAAAAACTGTTTTTT
CATSGAGPRQEKLFF
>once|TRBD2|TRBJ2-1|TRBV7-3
TGTGCCAGCAGCCTAACTAGCGGGGGGACCCAATACAATGAGCAGTTCTTC
CASSLTSGGTQYNEQFF
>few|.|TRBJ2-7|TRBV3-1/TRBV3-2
TGTGCCAGCAGCTTGCCATCCGGTTACGAGCAGTACTTC
CASSLPSGYEQYF
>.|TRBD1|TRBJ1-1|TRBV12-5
TGTGCTAGTGGAGACAGGGGGGATTCTGGTGAAGCTTTCTTT
CASGDRGDSGEAFF
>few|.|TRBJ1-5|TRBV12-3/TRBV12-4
TGTGCCAGCAGCTCCGCGACAGTTCAGCCCCAGCATTTT
CASSSATVQPQHF
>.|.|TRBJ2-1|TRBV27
TGTGCCAGCAGCGAGCGCAATGAGCAGTTCTTC
CASSERNEQFF
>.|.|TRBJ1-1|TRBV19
TGTGCCAGTAGAGCGGACAGACAGAACACTGAAGCTTTCTTT
CASRADRQNTEAFF
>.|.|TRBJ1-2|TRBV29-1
TGCAGCGTCCTCCTGTGGGGGGTCGGGGGCTACACCTTC
CSVLLWGVGGYTF
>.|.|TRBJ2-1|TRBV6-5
TGTGCCAGCATTTCGACAGGGAGGTATGAGCAGTTCTTC
CASISTGRYEQFF
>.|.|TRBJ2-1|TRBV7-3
TGTGCCAGCAGCTTACAACCCAGCTCCTACAATGAGCAGTTCTTC
CASSLQPSSYNEQFF
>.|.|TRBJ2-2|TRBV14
TGTGCCAGCAGCCAAGTAGAGTCCGGGGAGCTGTTTTTT
CASSQVESGELFF
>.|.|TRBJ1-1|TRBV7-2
TGTGCCAGCAGCTTAGCGCGGTTCGGTGAAGCTTTCTTT
CASSLARFGEAFF
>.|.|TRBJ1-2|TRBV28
TGTGCCAGCACCAGGTCCGGGGTCTCATACTATGGCTACACCTTC
CASTRSGVSYYGYTF
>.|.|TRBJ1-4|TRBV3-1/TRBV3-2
TGTGCCAGCAGCCAAGACTTCGGGGGGTTCAGGGAAAAACTGTTTTTT
CASSQDFGGFREKLFF
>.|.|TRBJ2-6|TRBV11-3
TGTGCCAGCAGCCGAGGGCGCTCTGGGGCCAACGTCCTGACTTTC
CASSRGRSGANVLTF
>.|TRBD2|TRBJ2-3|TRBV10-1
TGCGCCAGCAGCACGCTGGCGGGGGCGCAGTATTTT
CASSTLAGAQYF
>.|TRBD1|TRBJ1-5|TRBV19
TGTGCCAGCCGGGACAGGGACCAGCCCCAGCATTTT
CASRDRDQPQHF
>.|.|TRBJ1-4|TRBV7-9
TGTGCCAGCAGCCACTTTATTTTGGAAGGAGGTGAAAAACTGTTTTTT
CASSHFILEGGEKLFF
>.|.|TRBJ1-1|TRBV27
TGTGCCAGCAGTTTAACCAGGAACACTGAAGCTTTCTTT
CASSLTRNTEAFF
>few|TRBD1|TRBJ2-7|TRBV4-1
TGCGCCAGCAGCCAAATGGGACAGGGTACTCTTGAGCAGTACTTC
CASSQMGQGTLEQYF
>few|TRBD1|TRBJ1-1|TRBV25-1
TGTGCCAGCAGTGAGCAGGGGGCTTCCGGAGCTTTCTTT
CASSEQGASGAFF
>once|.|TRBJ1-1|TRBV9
TGTGCCAGCAGCGTCTCCGTAGTGAACACTGAAGCTTTCTTT
CASSVSVVNTEAFF
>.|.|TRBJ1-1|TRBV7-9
TGTGCCAGCAGCTTAGATTCGGGGAGGTGGATGAACACTGAAGCTTTCTTT
CASSLDSGRWMNTEAFF
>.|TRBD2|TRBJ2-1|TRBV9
TGTGCCAGCAGCGCTCAGCGGGGGGCCTCGTTCTCCTACAATGAGCAGTTCTTC
CASSAQRGASFSYNEQFF
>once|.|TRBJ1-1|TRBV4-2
TGTGCCAGCAGCCAACCCATCCAGGGCCGCGGCACTGAAGCTTTCTTT
CASSQPIQGRGTEAFF
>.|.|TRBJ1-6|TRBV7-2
TGTGCCAGCAGCTTATCCACCCAGGGGAATTCACCCCTCCACTTT
CASSLSTQGNSPLHF
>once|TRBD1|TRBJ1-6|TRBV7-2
TGTGCCAGCAGCTTAGAGGGGGACAGGGGGGCCTCACCCCTCCACTTT
CASSLEGDRGASPLHF
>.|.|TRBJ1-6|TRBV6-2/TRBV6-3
TGTGCCAGCAGTTCACTCCGAGCCCTCAATTCACCCCTCCACTTT
CASSSLRALNSPLHF